One TCR beta chain is described in this entry. The antigen is not known. This entry belongs to a study of regulatory T cells in long-lasting Graves disease. Time point of the sample: persistent/refractory GD, antithyroid drugs over 5 years with positive TRAb. RNA from PBMCs was the source of the TCR library. The patients included were those that came from an endocrinology department in Xi'an, China. The CDR3 runs to 16 residues. J lost 3 bases, V lost 1 base, and 3 bases had no gene match. The germline V gene encodes CDR1 SGHVS and CDR2 FNYEAQ. The authors built TCR beta libraries using iRepertoire HTBI primers and Arm-PCR of CDR3 regions. MiXCR was run by TCRdb on the multiplex PCR reads, yielding one entry per CDR3 protein. This sample has about 660,000 distinct CDR3 sequences, with about 30% found just once. Study-wide results and caveats: Favored gene segments in persistent disease were TRBV28, TRBJ1-2 and TRBJ2-5. Persistent patients had a count of shared public clonotypes (approximately 3,000) that exceeded that of new patients (about 970). The work looked only at peripheral blood and did not look at thyroid tissue.

The J gene is TRBJ2-2, the V gene TRBV7-6; 9 bases map to TRBD2. The receptor comes from a female donor with Graves disease. Specimen: peripheral blood mononuclear cells (PBMCs), collected when the disease was refractory, from a patient treated with antithyroid drugs. The CDR3 nucleotides are TGTGCCAGCAGCTTAGAAGCGGGAGGATACACCGGGGAGCTGTTTTTT. Encoded protein: CASSLEAGGYTGELFF.